A selection of T cell receptor beta chains follows, all from one sample in a study of OX40 agonist ivuxolimab in advanced cancers. Repertoires were generated with immunoSEQ multiplex PCR, while TCRdb's copy carries only in-frame clones and drops some. The sample holds around 56,000 clones, around 75% seen once. The starting material was CD4+ or CD8+ T cells sorted from blood, obtained in a trial of the OX40 agonist ivuxolimab. The origin of the receptors is an adult with an advanced solid tumor such as melanoma, head and neck, liver or kidney cancer. The CDR3 runs from the conserved cysteine through the conserved F or W. The D gene is left open where the match is weak. Size tells how often a clone was seen (once, few, many) or the class of an expanded clone, and some rows leave it out.

d_gene	v_gene	j_gene	abundance	CDR3nt	CDR3aa
.	TRBV4-1	TRBJ2-3	.	TGCGCCAGCAGCCAACTACTCATGGATACGCAGTATTTT	CASSQLLMDTQYF
.	TRBV6-5	TRBJ1-6	.	TGTGCCAGCAGCCGGGGGAGGAATTCACCCCTCCACTTT	CASSRGRNSPLHF
TRBD2	TRBV7-2	TRBJ2-3	.	TGTGCCAGCAGCTTAGATCTAGCGGCGAGCACAGATACGCAGTATTTT	CASSLDLAASTDTQYF
TRBD1	TRBV30	TRBJ2-5	.	TGTGCCTGGATGAGGGGACAGGGTTCAGAGACCCAGTACTTC	CAWMRGQGSETQYF
.	TRBV13	TRBJ2-7	.	TGTGCCAGCAGCACTTACCCAGACGAGCAGTACTTC	CASSTYPDEQYF
.	TRBV2	TRBJ2-2	.	TGTGCCAGCAGTGAAGGACCCCTAGCTACCGGGGAGCTGTTTTTT	CASSEGPLATGELFF
.	TRBV18	TRBJ2-2	once	TGTGCCAGCTCACCACCGCAGACTCCTTGGGGGCTGTTTTTT	CASSPPQTPWGLFF
TRBD1	TRBV11-2	TRBJ1-1	.	TGTGCCAGCAGCTGGGGACAGGGGAATACCCGATCTGAAGCTTTCTTT	CASSWGQGNTRSEAFF
TRBD1	TRBV29-1	TRBJ1-1	.	TGCAGCGTCGGGACAGGAAACACTGAAGCTTTCTTT	CSVGTGNTEAFF
.	TRBV6-5	TRBJ2-1	.	TGTGCCAGCAGCGGAATGGGGAATGAGCAGTTCTTC	CASSGMGNEQFF
.	TRBV4-1	TRBJ1-6	few	TGCGCCAGCAGCCCCTTACGGGCTTCACCCCTCCACTTT	CASSPLRASPLHF
.	TRBV4-1	TRBJ1-5	.	TGCGCCAGCGGGGGGGGGCAGGCAGACAATCAGCCCCAGCATTTT	CASGGGQADNQPQHF
.	TRBV15	TRBJ1-4	.	TGTGCCACCAGCAGAGATTCGGGTTATGAAAAACTGTTTTTT	CATSRDSGYEKLFF
.	TRBV5-1	TRBJ1-2	.	TGCGCCAGCAGCTTGGTGGGGTTGAGTGGCCACACCTTC	CASSLVGLSGHTF
TRBD2	TRBV2	TRBJ2-5	.	TGTGCCAGCCTTCTGGCTAGCGGGGGTCAAGAGACCCAGTACTTC	CASLLASGGQETQYF
.	TRBV28	TRBJ2-3	.	TGTGCCAGCAGCCCTTCGGGGGTTACGCAGTATTTT	CASSPSGVTQYF
TRBD1	TRBV7-6	TRBJ1-1	.	TGTGCCAGCAGCTTTACGTACAGGGGAAAGTTAACTGAAGCTTTCTTT	CASSFTYRGKLTEAFF
.	TRBV6-1	TRBJ2-3	.	TGTGCCAGCAGTGTCTCACTCCGGCCAGATACGCAGTATTTT	CASSVSLRPDTQYF
TRBD1	TRBV30	TRBJ1-5	.	TGTGCCTGGAGTCGCCCTCGCCAGGGGGCGGCTCAGCCCCAGCATTTT	CAWSRPRQGAAQPQHF
.	TRBV5-5	TRBJ1-6	few	TGTGCCAGCAGCTTAACCGGGTTTCAATCCCTCCACTTT	CASSLTGFQSLHF
TRBD1	TRBV28	TRBJ2-1	.	TGTGCCAGCAGACAAACCGGGACAGCCCGACGCAATGAGCAGTTCTTC	CASRQTGTARRNEQFF
TRBD2	TRBV28	TRBJ2-5	.	TGTGCCAGCAGTAATAGCGGGGCCCAAGAGACCCAGTACTTC	CASSNSGAQETQYF
.	TRBV6-6	TRBJ2-1	.	TGTGCCAGCAGTTACGCGGACGGCATCTACAATGAGCAGTTCTTC	CASSYADGIYNEQFF
.	TRBV15	TRBJ2-2	.	TGTGCCACCAGCAGAGATGTAAGGCGTCAGATCAACACCGGGGAGCTGTTTTTT	CATSRDVRRQINTGELFF
.	TRBV20-1	TRBJ1-2	once	TGCAGTGTTCAAGGTCTGACCGGCTACACCTTC	CSVQGLTGYTF
.	TRBV7-8	TRBJ1-3	once	TGTGCCAGCAGCTCCCGGGGGGGGGTCACTGGAAACACCATATATTTT	CASSSRGGVTGNTIYF
.	TRBV19	TRBJ1-5	.	TGTGCCAGTAGACCCGGGGGGCATAGCAATCAGCCCCAGCATTTT	CASRPGGHSNQPQHF
.	TRBV27	TRBJ1-5	.	TGTGCCAGCAGTTTACGAGGGACTAGCAATCAGCCCCAGCATTTT	CASSLRGTSNQPQHF
.	TRBV18	TRBJ2-3	once	TGTGCCAGCTCACCTCCCTATAGCACAGATACGCAGTATTTT	CASSPPYSTDTQYF
TRBD2	TRBV18	TRBJ2-3	.	TGTGCCAGCTCACCTCGGGACCGGGGGGGCACAGATACGCAGTATTTT	CASSPRDRGGTDTQYF